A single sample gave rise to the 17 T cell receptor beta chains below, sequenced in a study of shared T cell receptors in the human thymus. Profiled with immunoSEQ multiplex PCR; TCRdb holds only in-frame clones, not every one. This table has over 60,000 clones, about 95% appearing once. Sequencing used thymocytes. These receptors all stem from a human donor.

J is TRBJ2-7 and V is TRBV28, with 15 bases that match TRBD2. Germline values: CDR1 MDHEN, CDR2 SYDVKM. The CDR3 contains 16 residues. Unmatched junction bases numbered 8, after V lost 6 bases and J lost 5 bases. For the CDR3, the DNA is TGTGCCAGCAGGAACGGACTAGCGGGGGGGCCTCACGAGCAGTACTTC. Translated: CASRNGLAGGPHEQYF.

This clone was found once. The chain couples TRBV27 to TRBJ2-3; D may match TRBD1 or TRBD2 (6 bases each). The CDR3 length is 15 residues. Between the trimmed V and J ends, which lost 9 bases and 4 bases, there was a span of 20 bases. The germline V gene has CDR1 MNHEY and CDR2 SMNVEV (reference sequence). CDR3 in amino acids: CASRFRGVLPDTQYF. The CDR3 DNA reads TGTGCCAGTCGGTTTAGGGGGGTCTTGCCAGATACGCAGTATTTT.

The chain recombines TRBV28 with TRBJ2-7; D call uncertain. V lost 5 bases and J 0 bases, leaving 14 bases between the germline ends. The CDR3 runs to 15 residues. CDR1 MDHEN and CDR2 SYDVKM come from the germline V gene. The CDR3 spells CASSPYVGNSYEQYF. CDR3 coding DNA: TGTGCCAGCAGTCCCTATGTCGGCAACTCCTACGAGCAGTACTTC.

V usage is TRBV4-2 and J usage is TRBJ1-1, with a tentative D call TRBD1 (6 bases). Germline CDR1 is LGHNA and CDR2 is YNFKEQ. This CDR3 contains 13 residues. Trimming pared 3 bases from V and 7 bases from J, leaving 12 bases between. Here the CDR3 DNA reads TGTGCCAGCAGCCACTCAAGGACAGTTGAAGCTTTCTTT. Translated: CASSHSRTVEAFF.

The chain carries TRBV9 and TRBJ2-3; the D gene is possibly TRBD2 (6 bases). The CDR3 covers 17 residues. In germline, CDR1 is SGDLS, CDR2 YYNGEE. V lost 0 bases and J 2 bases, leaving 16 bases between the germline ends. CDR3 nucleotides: TGTGCCAGCAGCGTAGTACCCGCTAGCGCACCCACAGATACGCAGTATTTT. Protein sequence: CASSVVPASAPTDTQYF.

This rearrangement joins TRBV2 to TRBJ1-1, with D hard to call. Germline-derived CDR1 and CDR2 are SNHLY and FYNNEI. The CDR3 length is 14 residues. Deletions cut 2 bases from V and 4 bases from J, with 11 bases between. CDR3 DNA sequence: TGTGCCAGCAGTGAACCCCCTTTGTTCACTGAAGCTTTCTTT. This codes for CASSEPPLFTEAFF. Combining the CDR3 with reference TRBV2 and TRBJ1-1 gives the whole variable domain EPEVTQTPSHQVTQMGQEVILRCVPISNHLYFYWYRQILGQKVEFLVSFYNNEISEKSEIFDDQFSVERPDGSNFTLKIRSTKLEDSAMYFCASSEPPLFTEAFFGQGTRLTVV.

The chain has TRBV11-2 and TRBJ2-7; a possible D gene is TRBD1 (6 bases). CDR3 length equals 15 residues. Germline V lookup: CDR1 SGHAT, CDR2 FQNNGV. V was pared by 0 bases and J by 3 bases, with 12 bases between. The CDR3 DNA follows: TGTGCCAGCAGCTTAGAGGGGGCTGCCCACTACGAGCAGTACTTC. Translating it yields CASSLEGAAHYEQYF.

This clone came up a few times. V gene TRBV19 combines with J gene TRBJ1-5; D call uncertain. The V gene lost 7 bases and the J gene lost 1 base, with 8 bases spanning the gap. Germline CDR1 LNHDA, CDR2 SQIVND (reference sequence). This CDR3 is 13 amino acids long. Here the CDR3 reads CASTGISNQPQHF. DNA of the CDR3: TGTGCCAGTACGGGGATCAGCAATCAGCCCCAGCATTTT.

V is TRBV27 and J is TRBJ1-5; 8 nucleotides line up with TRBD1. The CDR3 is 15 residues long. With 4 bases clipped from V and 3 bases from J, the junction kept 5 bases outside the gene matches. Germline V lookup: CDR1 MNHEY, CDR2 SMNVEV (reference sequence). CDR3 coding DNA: TGTGCCAGCAGTTCGACAGGGGAATTCAATCAGCCCCAGCATTTT. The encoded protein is CASSSTGEFNQPQHF.

Here the CDR3 reads CASSQARAPGDGEQFF. DNA of the CDR3: TGCGCCAGCAGCCAAGCCCGGGCCCCCGGAGACGGTGAGCAGTTCTTC. The chain carries TRBV4-1 and TRBJ2-1, with no clear D. From germline, CDR1 is MGHRA and CDR2 YSYEKL. The V and J ends lost 1 base and 9 bases respectively, with 19 bases between them. The CDR3 loop spans 16 amino acids.

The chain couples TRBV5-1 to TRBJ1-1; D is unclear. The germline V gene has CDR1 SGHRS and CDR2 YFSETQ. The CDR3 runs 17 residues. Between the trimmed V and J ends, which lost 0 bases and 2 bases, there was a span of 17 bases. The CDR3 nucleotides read TGCGCCAGCAGCTTGGCCGTGGGGAGTGGGAACAACACTGAAGCTTTCTTT. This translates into CASSLAVGSGNNTEAFF. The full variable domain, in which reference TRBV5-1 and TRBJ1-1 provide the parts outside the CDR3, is KAGVTQTPRYLIKTRGQQVTLSCSPISGHRSVSWYQQTPGQGLQFLFEYFSETQRNKGNFPGRFSGRQFSNSRSEMNVSTLELGDSALYLCASSLAVGSGNNTEAFFGQGTRLTVV.

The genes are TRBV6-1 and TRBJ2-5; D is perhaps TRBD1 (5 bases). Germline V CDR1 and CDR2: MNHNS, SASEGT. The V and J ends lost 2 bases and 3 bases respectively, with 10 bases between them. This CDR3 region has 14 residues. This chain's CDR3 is CASSEREGEETQYF. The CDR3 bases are TGTGCCAGCAGTGAAAGAGAAGGGGAAGAGACCCAGTACTTC.

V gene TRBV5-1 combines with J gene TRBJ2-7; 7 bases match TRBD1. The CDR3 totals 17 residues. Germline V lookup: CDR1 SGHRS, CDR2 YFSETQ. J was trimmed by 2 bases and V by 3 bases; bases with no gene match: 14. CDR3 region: CASSSYTTGDSTYEQYF. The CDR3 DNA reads TGCGCCAGCAGCTCCTACACTACAGGGGATTCCACCTACGAGCAGTACTTC.

The CDR3 reads CASSSRPEGRSQETQYF. The CDR3, as DNA: TGTGCCAGCAGCTCTCGCCCGGAGGGGCGTTCTCAAGAGACCCAGTACTTC. The rearrangement joins TRBV7-9 to TRBJ2-5, with TRBD2 as a possible D gene (6 bases). Germline-derived CDR1 and CDR2 are SEHNR and FQNEAQ (reference sequence). The V end lost 4 bases, the J end lost 2 bases, and 20 bases lay between the germline ends. The CDR3 contains 17 residues.

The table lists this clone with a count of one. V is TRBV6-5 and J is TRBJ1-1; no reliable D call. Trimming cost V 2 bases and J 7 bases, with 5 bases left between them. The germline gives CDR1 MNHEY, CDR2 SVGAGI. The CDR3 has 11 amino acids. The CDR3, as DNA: TGTGCCAGCAGTTACGGTGGTGAAGCTTTCTTT. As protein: CASSYGGEAFF.

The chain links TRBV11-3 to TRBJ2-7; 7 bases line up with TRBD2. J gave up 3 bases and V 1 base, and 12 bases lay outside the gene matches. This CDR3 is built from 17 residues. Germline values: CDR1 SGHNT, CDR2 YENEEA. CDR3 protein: CASSLGAGGTPHYEQYF. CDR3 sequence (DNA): TGTGCCAGCAGCTTAGGAGCCGGGGGGACTCCACACTACGAGCAGTACTTC.

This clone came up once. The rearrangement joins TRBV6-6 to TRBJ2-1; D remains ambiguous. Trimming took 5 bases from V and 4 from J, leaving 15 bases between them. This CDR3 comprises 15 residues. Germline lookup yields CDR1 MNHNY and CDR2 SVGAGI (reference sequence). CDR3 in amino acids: CASSNPPPKYNEQFF. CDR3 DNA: TGTGCCAGCAGTAACCCCCCCCCAAAATACAATGAGCAGTTCTTC.